This entry lists 9 T cell receptor beta chains sequenced from one sample in a study of T-cell reconstitution after alpha-beta-depleted transplantation in children. TCRbeta library preparation incorporated unique molecular identifiers. MiXCR, applied by TCRdb to the PCR reads, yields one record per CDR3 protein. The sample has approximately 85,000 distinct CDR3 sequences, around 15% seen once. The starting material was PBMCs, mostly from graft donor cells, obtained 180 days after TCRalphabeta/CD19-depleted stem cell transplant. These receptors were collected from a male patient between 2 and 15 years old who had a stem cell transplant for acute lymphoblastic leukemia, so the T cells may come from the graft donor.

This clonotype turned up a few times. In DNA, the CDR3 is TGCGCCAGCAGCTTGGCTTCGGAAGAGACCCAGTACTTC. It specifies CASSLASEETQYF. V gene TRBV5-1 combines with J gene TRBJ2-5; no clear D. The length of the CDR3 is 13 residues. The germline V and J ends were trimmed by 0 bases and 3 bases, with 6 bases remaining between them. Germline CDR1 reads SGHRS; CDR2 reads YFSETQ.

The chain links TRBV14 to TRBJ2-2; possible D gene TRBD1, 6 bases. V dropped 4 bases and J dropped 1 base, with 10 bases sitting between them. The CDR3 loop spans 15 amino acids. CDR1 and CDR2 from the germline V gene are SGHDN and FVKESK. As DNA, the CDR3 is TGTGCCAGCAGCCCCTGGGGACAGAACACCGGGGAGCTGTTTTTT. Translation: CASSPWGQNTGELFF.

This sequence joins TRBV20-1 and TRBJ1-5; the D is unclear. Germline assignment: CDR1 DFQATT and CDR2 SNEGSKA (reference sequence). V gave up 5 bases and J gave up 3 bases, with 11 bases separating them. The CDR3 is 13 amino acids. CDR3 nucleotides: TGCAGTGCTTCCGGGATTCTCAATCAGCCCCAGCATTTT. Amino acids: CSASGILNQPQHF.

This chain uses TRBV18 with TRBJ2-3, with 13 bases aligning to TRBD2. With 6 bases clipped from V and 3 bases from J, the junction kept 15 bases outside the gene matches. The CDR3 is made up of 19 amino acids. Germline CDR1 reads KGHSH; CDR2 reads LQKENI. This chain's CDR3 is CASSLGPGLAGSLTDTQYF. As DNA, the CDR3 is TGTGCCAGCTCGCTCGGACCGGGACTAGCGGGGTCGTTGACAGATACGCAGTATTTT.

The J gene is TRBJ2-1, the V gene TRBV12-5; D is unresolved. Germline CDR1 reads LGHNT; CDR2 reads FRNRAP. The germline V and J ends were trimmed by 1 base and 10 bases, with 8 bases remaining between them. The CDR3 length is 12 residues. The CDR3 DNA reads TGTGCTAGTGGTTTGGGAGTCAGGGAGCAGTTCTTC. Amino acids: CASGLGVREQFF.

This clonotype came up a few times. V usage is TRBV5-6 and J usage is TRBJ1-5, with 7 bases that match TRBD1. The germline CDR1 and CDR2 sequences are SGHDT and YYEEEE. This CDR3 comprises 17 residues. J lost 0 bases, V lost 4 bases, and 10 bases had no gene match. The chain's CDR3 is CASSAGTAPYSNQPQHF. The CDR3 DNA follows: TGTGCCAGCAGCGCCGGGACAGCCCCGTATAGCAATCAGCCCCAGCATTTT.

The rearrangement links TRBV20-1 to TRBJ1-5; no definite D call. CDR1 and CDR2 from the germline V gene are DFQATT and SNEGSKA (reference sequence). The CDR3 consists of 14 residues. V lost 6 bases and J lost 2, with 14 bases in between. CDR3 region: CSALTRQGNQPQHF. Written as DNA, the CDR3 is TGCAGTGCCCTGACACGTCAGGGCAATCAGCCCCAGCATTTT.

The V and J genes are TRBV29-1 and TRBJ1-2; D remains unclear. V lost 3 bases, J lost 2 bases, and 13 bases lay in between. From germline, CDR1 is SQVTM and CDR2 ANQGSEA. This CDR3 has 14 residues. CDR3 bases: TGCAGCGTTGATCGGCGGCAGGCGAACTATGGCTACACCTTC. Translation: CSVDRRQANYGYTF.

The rearrangement joins TRBV2 to TRBJ1-1; no clear D gene. V lost 8 bases and J 1 base, leaving 20 bases between the germline ends. This CDR3 has 16 residues. Germline V gives CDR1 SNHLY, CDR2 FYNNEI. The CDR3 DNA is TGTGCCAGCGCAACAAGTGTGGGGTGGCGGAACACTGAAGCTTTCTTT. This sequence encodes CASATSVGWRNTEAFF.